This TCR beta chain was sequenced during a study of cytomegalovirus exposure and HLA in healthy donors. Only a few counts were recorded for this clone. Its antigen is undetermined. Germline V gene lookup returns CDR1 SGHDT and CDR2 YYEEEE. The CDR3 is 15 amino acids. With 3 bases clipped from V and 5 bases from J, the junction kept 11 bases outside the gene matches. Study-wide results and limits: The tendency of first-cohort TCR clusters to co-occur in the 120 or so validation repertoires emerged from a later analysis. Some TCR beta chains (roughly 150 of them) were listed as cytomegalovirus-associated.

Repertoires were generated with immunoSEQ multiplex PCR, while TCRdb's copy carries only in-frame clones and drops some. This sample has a few hundred thousand clones; 70% to 90% occur once, and the top ten carry about 0.8%. The sample consisted of PBMCs. The genes are TRBV5-6 and TRBJ2-7; 7 positions match TRBD1. This receptor was taken from a woman aged 18-29 years in good health and CMV-seronegative. The chain's CDR3 is CASSSVGGASHEQYF. CDR3 bases: TGTGCCAGCAGCTCGGTAGGGGGCGCAAGTCACGAGCAGTACTTC. Full variable domain (missing parts from reference TRBV5-6 and TRBJ2-7): DAGVTQSPTHLIKTRGQQVTLRCSPKSGHDTVSWYQQALGQGPQFIFQYYEEEERQRGNFPDRFSGHQFPNYSSELNVNALLLGDSALYLCASSSVGGASHEQYFGPGTRLTVT.